This T cell receptor (beta chain) was recorded in a study of vaccination and CD4 T cells after COVID-19. Study-wide context: Subjects got two shots of BNT162b2 or mRNA-1273 vaccine. The post-vaccine samples came a median approximately 70 days after dose two (range 14 to 241). At days 161 to 241 post-vaccination, as well as at day 14, a few convalescent patients were sampled. Investigators drew the post-COVID samples a median around 100 days after diagnosis, with a range of 35 to 161.

A single record per CDR3 protein comes from TCRdb applying MiXCR to the PCR reads. The sample has just over 35,000 distinct CDR3 sequences; around 39% are singletons. CDR3 length equals 14 residues. Trimming removed 5 bases at V and 4 bases at J, with 17 bases between. Germline V gene sequence: CDR1 DFQATT, CDR2 SNEGSKA (reference sequence). The time point denotes: late sampling 161 to 241 days after vaccination in three convalescent patients. The source material was CD4+ T cells from blood, sampled about 7 months after SARS-CoV-2 vaccination. The sequence was obtained from a human donor who had recovered from COVID-19. J is TRBJ1-1 and V is TRBV20-1; no firm D call. The CDR3 nucleotides are TGCAGTGCTGTCGGGGATCCCTGGGGCACTGAAGCTTTCTTT. Translating gives CSAVGDPWGTEAFF.